This entry concerns a single TCR beta chain. The antigen is undetermined. This entry belongs to a study of cytomegalovirus exposure and HLA in healthy donors. A multiplex PCR was run with 60 Vbeta primers and 13 Jbeta primers. Repertoires were generated with immunoSEQ multiplex PCR, while TCRdb's copy carries only in-frame clones and drops some. This sample has about 82,000 clones, with about 78% found just once. Regarding the study as a whole: Several of the most significant clusters appeared linked to common viral pathogens, based on a later analysis. Other equally common chains were less clonally expanded than HLA-associated TCR beta chains, a later analysis showed.

CDR3 size: 16 residues. Trimming pared 0 bases from V and 2 bases from J, leaving 11 bases between. In germline, CDR1 is SNHLY, CDR2 FYNNEI. This rearrangement joins TRBV2 to TRBJ1-5; D call uncertain. The sequencing sample was made of PBMCs. The TCR comes from a male donor in good health and CMV-seropositive. This CDR3 reads CASSEARGDGNQPQHF. For the CDR3, the DNA is TGTGCCAGCAGTGAAGCACGAGGAGATGGCAATCAGCCCCAGCATTTT.